This TCR beta chain was profiled in a study of regulatory T cells in long-lasting Graves disease. Study as a whole: Under 3 months of antithyroid drugs had been taken by newly diagnosed Graves' patients.

According to the study, TCR beta libraries were built with iRepertoire HTBI primers and CDR3-region Arm-PCR. TCRdb analysed the multiplex PCR reads with MiXCR anew, one entry per CDR3 protein. This sample yields about 440,000 distinct CDR3 sequences, of which about 15% are seen a single time; under 30% belongs to the top ten. Sample time point: newly diagnosed GD, antithyroid drugs for less than 3 months. Extracted PBMC RNA gave rise to the TCR library. Enrollment of patients was through an endocrinology department in Xi'an, China. With 9 bases clipped from V and 0 bases from J, the junction kept 13 bases outside the gene matches. The germline gives CDR1 MNHNS, CDR2 SASEGT. CDR3 length: 19 residues. These data were also reused for a study on T cells in Graves' hyperthyroidism and ophthalmopathy.

The clonotype originates from a woman between 18 and 29 years old with Graves disease. The chain uses TRBV6-1 and TRBJ2-2; 13 positions match TRBD2. The material was peripheral blood mononuclear cells (PBMCs), obtained at new diagnosis, from a patient treated with antithyroid drugs. In DNA form, the CDR3 reads TGTGCCAGTGACCGACAGAGAACTAGCGGGAGGGCGAACACCGGGGAGCTGTTTTTT. Amino acid sequence: CASDRQRTSGRANTGELFF.